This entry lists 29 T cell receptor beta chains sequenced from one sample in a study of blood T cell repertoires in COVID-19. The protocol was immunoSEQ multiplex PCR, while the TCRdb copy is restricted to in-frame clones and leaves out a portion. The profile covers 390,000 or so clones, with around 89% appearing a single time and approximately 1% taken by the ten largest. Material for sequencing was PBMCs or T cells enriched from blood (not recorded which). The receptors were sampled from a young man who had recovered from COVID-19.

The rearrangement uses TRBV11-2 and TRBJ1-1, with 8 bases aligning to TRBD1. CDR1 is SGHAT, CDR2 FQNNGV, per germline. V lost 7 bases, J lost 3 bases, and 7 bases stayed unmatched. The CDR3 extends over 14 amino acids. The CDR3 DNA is TGTGCCAGCAAACTGGACAGGGCATACACTGAAGCTTTCTTT. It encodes CASKLDRAYTEAFF.

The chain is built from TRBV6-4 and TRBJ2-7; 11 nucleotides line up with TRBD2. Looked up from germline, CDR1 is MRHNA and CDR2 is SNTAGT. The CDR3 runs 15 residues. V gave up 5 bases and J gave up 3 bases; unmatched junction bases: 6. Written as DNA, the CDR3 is TGTGCCAGCAGTCCGACTAGCGGGGCCATCTACGAGCAGTACTTC. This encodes CASSPTSGAIYEQYF.

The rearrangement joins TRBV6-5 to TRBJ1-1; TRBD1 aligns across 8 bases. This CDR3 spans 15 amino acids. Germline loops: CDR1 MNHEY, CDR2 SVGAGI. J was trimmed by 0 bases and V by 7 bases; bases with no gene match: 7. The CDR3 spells CASNGQGPMNTEAFF. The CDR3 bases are TGTGCCAGCAATGGACAGGGACCCATGAACACTGAAGCTTTCTTT.

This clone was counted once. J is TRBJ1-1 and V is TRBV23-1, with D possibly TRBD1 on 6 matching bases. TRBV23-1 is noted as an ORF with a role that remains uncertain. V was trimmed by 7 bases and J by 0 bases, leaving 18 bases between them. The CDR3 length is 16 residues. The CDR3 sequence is CASTIFRAGVNTEAFF. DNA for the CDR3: TGCGCCAGCACCATATTTAGGGCAGGGGTGAACACTGAAGCTTTCTTT.

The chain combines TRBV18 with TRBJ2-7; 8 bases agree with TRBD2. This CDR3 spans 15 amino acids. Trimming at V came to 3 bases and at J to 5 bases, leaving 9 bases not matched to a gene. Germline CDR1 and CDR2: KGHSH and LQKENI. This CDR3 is CASSPLESGSNEQYF. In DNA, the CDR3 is TGTGCCAGCTCACCCCTGGAGAGCGGGAGTAACGAGCAGTACTTC.

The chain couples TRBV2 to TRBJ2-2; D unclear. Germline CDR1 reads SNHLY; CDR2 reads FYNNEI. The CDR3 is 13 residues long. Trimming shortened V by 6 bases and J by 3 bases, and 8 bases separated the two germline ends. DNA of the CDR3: TGTGCCAGCAGGGCATTCTACACCGGGGAGCTGTTTTTT. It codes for CASRAFYTGELFF. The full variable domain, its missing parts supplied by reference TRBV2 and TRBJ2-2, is EPEVTQTPSHQVTQMGQEVILRCVPISNHLYFYWYRQILGQKVEFLVSFYNNEISEKSEIFDDQFSVERPDGSNFTLKIRSTKLEDSAMYFCASRAFYTGELFFGEGSRLTVL.

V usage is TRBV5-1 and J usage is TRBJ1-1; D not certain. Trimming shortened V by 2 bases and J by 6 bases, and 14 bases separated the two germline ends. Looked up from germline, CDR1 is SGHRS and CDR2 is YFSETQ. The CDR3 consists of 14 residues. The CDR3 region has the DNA TGCGCCAGCAGCTTAGGTATAGTGGCGGCTGAAGCTTTCTTT. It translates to CASSLGIVAAEAFF. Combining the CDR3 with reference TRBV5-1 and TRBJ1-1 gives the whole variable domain KAGVTQTPRYLIKTRGQQVTLSCSPISGHRSVSWYQQTPGQGLQFLFEYFSETQRNKGNFPGRFSGRQFSNSRSEMNVSTLELGDSALYLCASSLGIVAAEAFFGQGTRLTVV.

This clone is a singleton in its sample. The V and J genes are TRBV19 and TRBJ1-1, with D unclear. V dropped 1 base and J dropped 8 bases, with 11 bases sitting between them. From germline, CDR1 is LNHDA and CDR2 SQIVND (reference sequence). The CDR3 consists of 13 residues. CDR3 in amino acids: CASSIAAGVEAFF. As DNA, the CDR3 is TGTGCCAGTAGTATAGCTGCCGGGGTGGAAGCTTTCTTT.

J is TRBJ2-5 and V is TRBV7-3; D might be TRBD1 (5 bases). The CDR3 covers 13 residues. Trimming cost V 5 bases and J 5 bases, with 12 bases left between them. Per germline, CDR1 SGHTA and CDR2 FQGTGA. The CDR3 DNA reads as TGTGCCAGCAGCCTAGGAAAGGGGGAGACCCAGTACTTC. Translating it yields CASSLGKGETQYF.

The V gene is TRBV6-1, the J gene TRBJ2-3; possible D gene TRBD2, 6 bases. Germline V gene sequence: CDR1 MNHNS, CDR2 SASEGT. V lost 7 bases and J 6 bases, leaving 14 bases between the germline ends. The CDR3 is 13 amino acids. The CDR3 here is CASTQRAGDTQYF. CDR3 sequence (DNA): TGTGCCAGCACCCAGCGGGCAGGTGATACGCAGTATTTT.

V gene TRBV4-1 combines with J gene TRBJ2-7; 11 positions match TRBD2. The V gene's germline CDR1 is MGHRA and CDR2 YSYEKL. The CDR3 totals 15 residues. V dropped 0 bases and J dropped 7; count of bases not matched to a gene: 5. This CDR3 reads CASSQESGLAEEQYF. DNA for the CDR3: TGCGCCAGCAGCCAAGAATCGGGACTAGCGGAGGAGCAGTACTTC.

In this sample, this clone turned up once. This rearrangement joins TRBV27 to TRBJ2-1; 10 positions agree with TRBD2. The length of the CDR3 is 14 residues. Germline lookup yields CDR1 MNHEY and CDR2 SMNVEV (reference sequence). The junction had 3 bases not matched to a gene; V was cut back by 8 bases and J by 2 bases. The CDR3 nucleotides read TGTGCCAGCGGAGCGGGGGGGCCCTACAATGAGCAGTTCTTC. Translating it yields CASGAGGPYNEQFF.

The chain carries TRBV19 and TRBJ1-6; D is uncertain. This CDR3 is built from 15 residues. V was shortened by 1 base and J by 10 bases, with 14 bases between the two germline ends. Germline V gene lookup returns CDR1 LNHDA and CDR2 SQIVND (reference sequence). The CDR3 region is CASSIGSVTGSPLHF. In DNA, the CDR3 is TGTGCCAGTAGTATAGGATCGGTAACGGGATCACCCCTCCACTTT.

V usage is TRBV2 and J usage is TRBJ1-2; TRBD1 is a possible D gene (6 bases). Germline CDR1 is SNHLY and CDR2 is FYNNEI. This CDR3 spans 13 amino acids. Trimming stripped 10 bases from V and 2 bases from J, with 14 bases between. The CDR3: CANSPDSNYGYTF. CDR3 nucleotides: TGTGCCAACTCGCCGGACAGCAACTATGGCTACACCTTC. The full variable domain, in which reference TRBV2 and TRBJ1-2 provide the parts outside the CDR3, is EPEVTQTPSHQVTQMGQEVILRCVPISNHLYFYWYRQILGQKVEFLVSFYNNEISEKSEIFDDQFSVERPDGSNFTLKIRSTKLEDSAMYFCANSPDSNYGYTFGSGTRLTVV.

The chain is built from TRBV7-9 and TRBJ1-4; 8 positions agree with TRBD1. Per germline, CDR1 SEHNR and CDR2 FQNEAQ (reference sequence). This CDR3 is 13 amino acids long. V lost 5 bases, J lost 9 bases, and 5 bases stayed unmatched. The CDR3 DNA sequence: TGTGCCAGCAGCCCCGGACAGGGCAAAAAACTGTTTTTT. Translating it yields CASSPGQGKKLFF. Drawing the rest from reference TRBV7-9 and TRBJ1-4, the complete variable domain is DTGVSQNPRHKITKRGQNVTFRCDPISEHNRLYWYRQTLGQGPEFLTYFQNEAQLEKSRLLSDRFSAERPKGSFSTLEIQRTEQGDSAMYLCASSPGQGKKLFFGSGTQLSVL.

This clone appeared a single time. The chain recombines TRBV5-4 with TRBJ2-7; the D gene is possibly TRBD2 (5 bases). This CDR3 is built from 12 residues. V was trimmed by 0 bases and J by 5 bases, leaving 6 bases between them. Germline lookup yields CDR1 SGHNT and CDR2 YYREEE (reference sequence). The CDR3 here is CASSLVGDEQYF. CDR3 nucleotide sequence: TGTGCCAGCAGCTTGGTCGGGGACGAGCAGTACTTC. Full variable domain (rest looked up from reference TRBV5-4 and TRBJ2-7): ETGVTQSPTHLIKTRGQQVTLRCSSQSGHNTVSWYQQALGQGPQFIFQYYREEENGRGNFPPRFSGLQFPNYSSELNVNALELDDSALYLCASSLVGDEQYFGPGTRLTVT.

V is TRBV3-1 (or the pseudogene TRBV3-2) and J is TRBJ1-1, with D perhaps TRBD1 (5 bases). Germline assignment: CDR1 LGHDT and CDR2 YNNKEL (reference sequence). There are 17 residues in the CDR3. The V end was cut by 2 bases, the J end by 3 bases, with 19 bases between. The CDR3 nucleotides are TGTGCCAGCAGCCAATTAGTATCAGGGAAATTGTACACTGAAGCTTTCTTT. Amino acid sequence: CASSQLVSGKLYTEAFF.

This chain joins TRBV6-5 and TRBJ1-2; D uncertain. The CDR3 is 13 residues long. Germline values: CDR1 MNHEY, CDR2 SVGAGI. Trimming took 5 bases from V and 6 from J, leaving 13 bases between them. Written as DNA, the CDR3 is TGTGCCAGCAGTCAGGTAAAAGGCGATGGCTACACCTTC. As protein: CASSQVKGDGYTF.

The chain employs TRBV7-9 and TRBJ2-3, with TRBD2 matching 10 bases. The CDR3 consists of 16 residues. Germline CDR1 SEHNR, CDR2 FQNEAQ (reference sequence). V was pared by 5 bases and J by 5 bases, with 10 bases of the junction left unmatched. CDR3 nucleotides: TGTGCCAGCAGCCCAGCTAGCGGGAGTATGCTAGATACGCAGTATTTT. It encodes CASSPASGSMLDTQYF.

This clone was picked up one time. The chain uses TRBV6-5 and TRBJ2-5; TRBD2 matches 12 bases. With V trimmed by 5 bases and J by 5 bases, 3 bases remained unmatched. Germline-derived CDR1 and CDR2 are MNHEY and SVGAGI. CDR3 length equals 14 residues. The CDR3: CASSLGTSGETQYF. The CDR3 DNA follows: TGTGCCAGCAGTCTTGGGACTAGCGGGGAGACCCAGTACTTC.

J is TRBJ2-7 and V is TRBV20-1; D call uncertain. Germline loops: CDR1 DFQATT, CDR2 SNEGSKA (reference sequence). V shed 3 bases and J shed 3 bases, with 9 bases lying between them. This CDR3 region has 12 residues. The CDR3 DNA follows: TGCAGTGCTAGTATGGCCAGCTACGAGCAGTACTTC. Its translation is CSASMASYEQYF.

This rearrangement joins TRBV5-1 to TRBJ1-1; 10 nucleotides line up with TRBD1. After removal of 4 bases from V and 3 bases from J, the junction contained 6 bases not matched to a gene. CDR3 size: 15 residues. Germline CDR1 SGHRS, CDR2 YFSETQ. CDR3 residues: CASSATGTGDTEAFF. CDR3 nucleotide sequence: TGCGCCAGCAGCGCAACCGGGACAGGGGACACTGAAGCTTTCTTT.

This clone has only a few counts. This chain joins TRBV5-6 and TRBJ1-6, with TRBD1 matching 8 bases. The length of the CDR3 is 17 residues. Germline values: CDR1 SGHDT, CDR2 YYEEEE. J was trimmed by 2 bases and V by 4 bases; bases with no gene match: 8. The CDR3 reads CASSPSTGDPYNSPLHF. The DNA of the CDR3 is TGTGCCAGCAGCCCCTCGACAGGGGACCCCTATAATTCACCCCTCCACTTT.

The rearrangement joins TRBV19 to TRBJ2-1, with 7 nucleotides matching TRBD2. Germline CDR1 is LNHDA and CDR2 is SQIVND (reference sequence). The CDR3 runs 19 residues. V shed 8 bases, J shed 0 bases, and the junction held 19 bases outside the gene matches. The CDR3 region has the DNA TGTGCCAGTTCTCTTGCCCCTCCCTCACTAGCGCCCTCCTACAATGAGCAGTTCTTC. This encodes CASSLAPPSLAPSYNEQFF.

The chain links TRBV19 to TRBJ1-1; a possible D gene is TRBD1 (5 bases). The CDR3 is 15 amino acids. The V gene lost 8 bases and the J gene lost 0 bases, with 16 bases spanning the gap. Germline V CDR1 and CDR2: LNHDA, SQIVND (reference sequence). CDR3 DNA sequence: TGTGCCAGTGTAGACAGAAGGAGGGTGAACACTGAAGCTTTCTTT. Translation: CASVDRRRVNTEAFF.

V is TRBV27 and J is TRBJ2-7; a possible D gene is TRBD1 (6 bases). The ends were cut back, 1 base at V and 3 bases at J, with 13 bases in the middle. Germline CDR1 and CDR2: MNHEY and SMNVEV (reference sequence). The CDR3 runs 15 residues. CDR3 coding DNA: TGTGCCAGCAGTTTATTTGGGACAACCGGCTACGAGCAGTACTTC. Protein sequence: CASSLFGTTGYEQYF.

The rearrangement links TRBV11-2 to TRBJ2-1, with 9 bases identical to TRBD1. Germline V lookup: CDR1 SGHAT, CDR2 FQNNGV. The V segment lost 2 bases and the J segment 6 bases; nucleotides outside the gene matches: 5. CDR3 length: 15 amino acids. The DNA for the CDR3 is TGTGCCAGCAGCTTAAGGGACAGGGAACTCAATGAGCAGTTCTTC. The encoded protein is CASSLRDRELNEQFF.

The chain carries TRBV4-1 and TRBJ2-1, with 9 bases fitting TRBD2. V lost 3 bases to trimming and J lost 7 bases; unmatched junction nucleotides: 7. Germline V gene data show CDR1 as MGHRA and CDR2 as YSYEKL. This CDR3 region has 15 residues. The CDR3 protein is CASSQLGLAKNEQFF. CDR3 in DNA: TGCGCCAGCAGCCAGCTCGGACTAGCGAAGAATGAGCAGTTCTTC.

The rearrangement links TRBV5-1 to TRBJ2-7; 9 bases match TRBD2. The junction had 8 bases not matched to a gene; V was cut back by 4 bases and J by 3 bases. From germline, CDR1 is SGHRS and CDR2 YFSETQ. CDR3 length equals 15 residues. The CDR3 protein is CASSAGTSLLYEQYF. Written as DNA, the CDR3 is TGCGCCAGCAGCGCAGGGACTAGCCTACTCTACGAGCAGTACTTC. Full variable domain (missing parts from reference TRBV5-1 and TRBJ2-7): KAGVTQTPRYLIKTRGQQVTLSCSPISGHRSVSWYQQTPGQGLQFLFEYFSETQRNKGNFPGRFSGRQFSNSRSEMNVSTLELGDSALYLCASSAGTSLLYEQYFGPGTRLTVT.